This T cell receptor (beta chain) was recovered during a study of shared clonotypes between healthy human individuals. Concerning this clone itself: As yet, its antigen is unknown.

Germline assignment: CDR1 SGHTS and CDR2 YDEGEE. The CDR3 loop spans 17 amino acids. Trimming stripped 3 bases from V and 1 base from J, with 14 bases between. Broader study findings: Naive subsets generally exceeded memory subsets in estimated richness. Against clonotypes common to all four donors, non-shared ones had lower generation probabilities.

Per the authors' pipeline: With immunoSEQ giving junction-only sequences and no quality scores, filtering differed. The method was immunoSEQ multiplex PCR; TCRdb's version includes in-frame clones alone and lacks a portion of them. V and J calls and clone size come straight from that table; D and trimming were deduced from the DNA. Here the sample spans 2 million to 2.5 million clones, approximately 95% being singletons. V gene TRBV5-8 combines with J gene TRBJ2-6, with D perhaps assigned TRBD1 or TRBD2 (5 bases each). The sample taken for sequencing was naive CD4+ T cells sorted from blood. Subset denoted: CD45RA+ positively selected. The clonotype comes from a man younger than 30 in good health. This chain's CDR3 is CASSSGTKGSGANVLTF. CDR3 in DNA: TGTGCCAGCAGCTCCGGGACCAAGGGATCTGGGGCCAACGTCCTGACTTTC.